The 20 T cell receptor beta chains presented below share a single source sample, sequenced in a study of shared T cell receptors in the human thymus. TCRdb's copy holds only in-frame clones and misses some; the assay was immunoSEQ multiplex PCR. The table has 55,000 to 80,000 clones, roughly 96% seen once. The specimen sequenced was thymocytes. The receptors were sampled from a human donor.

The gene calls are TRBV21-1 and TRBJ1-1; the table's TRBD1 call for D was not verified on the DNA. TRBV21-1 is noted as a pseudogene. The CDR3 runs to 14 residues. The chain's CDR3 is CVPRSNRQEGPAFF. CDR3 DNA sequence: TGTGTCCCTCGCAGCAATCGACAGGAAGGACCAGCTTTCTTT.

This clone was seen once. The chain has TRBV5-1 and TRBJ1-4; D not resolved. Germline loops: CDR1 SGHRS, CDR2 YFSETQ. CDR3 length: 14 amino acids. Trimming left V 1 base short and J 7 bases short, with 11 bases between. In DNA form, the CDR3 reads TGCGCCAGCAGCTTGAGGGAAGGGAGTGAAAAACTGTTTTTT. This translates into CASSLREGSEKLFF.

V usage is TRBV30 and J usage is TRBJ1-3, with a possible D match to TRBD1 (5 bases). The length of the CDR3 is 15 residues. The V gene lost 0 bases and the J gene lost 4 bases, with 13 bases spanning the gap. The V gene's germline CDR1 is GTSNPN and CDR2 SVGIG (reference sequence). This CDR3 reads CAWSVMGLSGNTIYF. The CDR3 nucleotides are TGTGCCTGGAGTGTAATGGGGCTATCGGGAAACACCATATATTTT.

This chain links TRBV4-3 with TRBJ2-3; 9 bases are shared with TRBD2. The CDR3 has 20 amino acids. V was pared by 0 bases and J by 4 bases, with 17 bases of the junction left unmatched. CDR1 LGHNA and CDR2 YSLEER come from the germline V gene. The CDR3 protein is CASSQDIITLVTSGSDTQYF. CDR3 nucleotide sequence: TGCGCCAGCAGCCAAGATATCATTACGTTAGTGACTAGCGGTTCAGATACGCAGTATTTT.

The chain links TRBV4-3 to TRBJ1-6; a possible D gene is TRBD1 (5 bases). The CDR3 is made up of 19 amino acids. V was pared by 0 bases and J by 7 bases, with 22 bases between. Germline lookup yields CDR1 LGHNA and CDR2 YSLEER. The CDR3 region is CASSQDLRGPAPENSPLHF. The DNA of the CDR3 is TGCGCCAGCAGCCAAGATCTTAGGGGTCCGGCCCCAGAAAATTCACCCCTCCACTTT.

This chain links TRBV12-5 with TRBJ1-1; D is undetermined. The CDR3 runs 15 residues. Germline assignment: CDR1 LGHNT and CDR2 FRNRAP. V dropped 5 bases and J dropped 2 bases, with 15 bases sitting between them. CDR3 coding DNA: TGTGCTAGTGGTAATGGACTGACGATAAACACTGAAGCTTTCTTT. As protein: CASGNGLTINTEAFF. Using reference TRBV12-5 and TRBJ1-1 for the parts outside the CDR3, the full variable domain is DARVTQTPRHKVTEMGQEVTMRCQPILGHNTVFWYRQTMMQGLELLAYFRNRAPLDDSGMPKDRFSAEMPDATLATLKIQPSEPRDSAVYFCASGNGLTINTEAFFGQGTRLTVV.

This CDR3 is CASSPTLGVHGGDIQYF. The CDR3 DNA sequence: TGTGCCAGTAGCCCCACACTCGGGGTTCATGGTGGAGACATTCAGTACTTC. The genes are TRBV19 and TRBJ2-4; a weak D match, TRBD2 (5 bases). V lost 6 bases, J lost 8 bases, and 26 bases lay in between. The CDR3 is 17 amino acids. CDR1 LNHDA and CDR2 SQIVND come from the germline V gene (reference sequence).

This clone has a single count. V usage is TRBV28 and J usage is TRBJ1-2, with D unresolved. Germline-derived CDR1 and CDR2 are MDHEN and SYDVKM. This CDR3 has 11 residues. The CDR3 loop reads CVTVSRYGYTF. In DNA form, the CDR3 reads TGTGTCACGGTTAGTCGATATGGCTACACCTTC.

The chain joins TRBV9 to TRBJ2-3; 9 nucleotides match TRBD1. J gave up 7 bases and V 3 bases, and 24 bases lay outside the gene matches. The germline V gene encodes CDR1 SGDLS and CDR2 YYNGEE. The CDR3 spans 20 residues. For the CDR3, the DNA is TGTGCCAGCAGCGCATCGCCCACCACTCCGGACAGGGGTAAAGTACATACGCAGTATTTT. This encodes CASSASPTTPDRGKVHTQYF.

This chain joins TRBV28 and TRBJ2-2; no clear D gene. Between the trimmed V and J ends, which lost 8 bases and 4 bases, there was a span of 11 bases. The CDR3 loop spans 13 amino acids. CDR1 and CDR2 from the germline V gene are MDHEN and SYDVKM. CDR3 sequence (DNA): TGTGCCAGCCGACGGGTGGGCACCGGGGAGCTGTTTTTT. Its protein is CASRRVGTGELFF.

The chain recombines TRBV4-1 with TRBJ1-1, with TRBD1 as a possible D gene (6 bases). The CDR3 length is 15 residues. The germline V and J ends were trimmed by 4 bases and 3 bases, with 15 bases remaining between them. Germline loops: CDR1 MGHRA, CDR2 YSYEKL. The CDR3 here is CASSRQNRAYTEAFF. In DNA form, the CDR3 reads TGCGCCAGCAGCCGACAAAACAGGGCGTACACTGAAGCTTTCTTT.

The CDR3 DNA reads TGTGCCACCAGCAGAGACGTTACAGGGTTCTACGAGCAGTACTTC. Translating gives CATSRDVTGFYEQYF. This chain connects TRBV15 to TRBJ2-7, with D perhaps matching TRBD1 (6 bases). CDR3 length equals 15 residues. CDR1 and CDR2 (germline): LNHNV, YYDKDF (reference sequence). Trimming cost V 0 bases and J 3 bases, with 12 bases left between them.

V gene TRBV11-2 combines with J gene TRBJ1-2, with 10 nucleotides matching TRBD1. This CDR3 comprises 15 residues. The V gene's germline CDR1 is SGHAT and CDR2 FQNNGV. Trimming took 5 bases from V and 4 from J; bases not matched to a gene: 7. The DNA of the CDR3 is TGTGCCAGCAGCATAACTAGGACAGGGGGCTATGGCTACACCTTC. It codes for CASSITRTGGYGYTF.

The rearrangement uses TRBV6-5 and TRBJ1-1, with D perhaps matching TRBD1 (6 bases). The CDR3 has 14 amino acids. The germline V and J ends were trimmed by 7 bases and 3 bases, with 15 bases remaining between them. Germline CDR1 reads MNHEY; CDR2 reads SVGAGI. The CDR3: CASIKGETDTEAFF. CDR3 in DNA: TGTGCCAGCATTAAGGGGGAGACGGACACTGAAGCTTTCTTT.

V and J are TRBV4-1 and TRBJ1-2; 8 bases line up with TRBD1. Germline loops: CDR1 MGHRA, CDR2 YSYEKL. This CDR3 region has 19 residues. Trimming took 0 bases from V and 4 from J; bases not matched to a gene: 16. CDR3 protein: CASSQDREKDREAGYGYTF. Here the CDR3 DNA reads TGCGCCAGCAGCCAAGATCGTGAAAAGGACAGGGAAGCGGGCTATGGCTACACCTTC.

J is TRBJ1-1 and V is TRBV11-2, with D tentatively TRBD1 (5 bases). Germline values: CDR1 SGHAT, CDR2 FQNNGV. The CDR3 contains 14 residues. V lost 1 base, J lost 6 bases, and 12 bases lay in between. DNA for the CDR3: TGTGCCAGCAGCTTAGTTGTTTGGGGGGCTGAAGCTTTCTTT. It codes for CASSLVVWGAEAFF.

J is TRBJ2-7 and V is TRBV11-1, with D maybe TRBD1 (6 bases). Germline V gene sequence: CDR1 SGHAT, CDR2 FQDESV (reference sequence). Trimming shortened V by 2 bases and J by 3 bases, and 17 bases separated the two germline ends. CDR3 length: 16 amino acids. CDR3 DNA: TGTGCCAGCAGCTTAAAAGCAGGGGAACGCTACTACGAGCAGTACTTC. As protein: CASSLKAGERYYEQYF.

The chain is built from TRBV14 and TRBJ1-4; a possible D gene is TRBD1 (5 bases). The V gene lost 2 bases and the J gene lost 7 bases, with 38 bases spanning the gap. The CDR3 has 23 residues. The germline V gene encodes CDR1 SGHDN and CDR2 FVKESK. In DNA form, the CDR3 reads TGTGCCAGCAGCCAAAAAAGGTGGACAAACTACCAAAGCACTCCCCCCCCGGCTGAAAAACTGTTTTTT. This codes for CASSQKRWTNYQSTPPPAEKLFF.

V and J are TRBV14 and TRBJ2-1; D gene uncertain. V was cut by 1 base and J by 8 bases, with 18 bases left in between. There are 16 residues in the CDR3. From germline, CDR1 is SGHDN and CDR2 FVKESK. The CDR3 is CASSQVGHQKMDEQFF. The CDR3 nucleotides are TGTGCCAGCAGCCAAGTAGGCCACCAGAAGATGGATGAGCAGTTCTTC.

The rearrangement joins TRBV6-4 to TRBJ1-2; 8 bases line up with TRBD1. The germline V gene encodes CDR1 MRHNA and CDR2 SNTAGT. The V segment lost 6 bases and the J segment 6 bases; nucleotides outside the gene matches: 6. The CDR3 runs 13 residues. The CDR3 reads CASRPGQGDGYTF. The CDR3, as DNA: TGTGCCAGCAGACCCGGACAGGGAGATGGCTACACCTTC.